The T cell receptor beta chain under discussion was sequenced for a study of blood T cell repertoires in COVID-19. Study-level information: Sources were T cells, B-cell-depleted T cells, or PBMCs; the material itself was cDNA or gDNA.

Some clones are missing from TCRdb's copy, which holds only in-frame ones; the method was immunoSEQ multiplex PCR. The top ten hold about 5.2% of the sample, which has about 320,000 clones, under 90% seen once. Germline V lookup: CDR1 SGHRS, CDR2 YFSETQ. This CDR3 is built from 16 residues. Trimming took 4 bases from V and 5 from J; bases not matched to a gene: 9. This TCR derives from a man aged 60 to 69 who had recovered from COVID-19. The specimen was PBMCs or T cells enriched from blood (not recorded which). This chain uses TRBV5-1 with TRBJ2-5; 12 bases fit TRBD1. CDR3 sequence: CASSRGTGGTWETQYF. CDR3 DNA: TGCGCCAGCAGCCGTGGGACAGGGGGCACTTGGGAGACCCAGTACTTC.